A selection of T cell receptor beta chains follows, all from one sample in a study of blood T cell repertoires in COVID-19. Sequenced by immunoSEQ multiplex PCR; TCRdb stores in-frame clones only, minus some. Altogether about 530,000 clones are present, about 89% being singletons, with the ten largest covering roughly 8%. The sample comprised peripheral blood. These receptors originate from a woman aged 45-60 years with COVID-19, enrolled during active disease. Each CDR3 is given with its conserved first and last residue. D genes are given only for firm matches.

CDR3aa,v_gene,j_gene,d_gene
CASSESWEDEQYF,TRBV10-1,TRBJ2-7,.
CASSRNLGGSDEQYF,TRBV6-5,TRBJ2-7,.
CASSQAGYDTQYF,TRBV3-1/TRBV3-2,TRBJ2-3,.
CASSPPVTATDTQYF,TRBV18,TRBJ2-3,.
CASAEAGQPQHF,TRBV27,TRBJ1-5,.
CASQIVQGGSQPQHF,TRBV19,TRBJ1-5,TRBD1
CATTDGDQEYF,TRBV24-1,TRBJ2-7,.
CASSLGTGGPYEQYF,TRBV5-6,TRBJ2-7,TRBD1
CASSRLYGEDEQFF,TRBV4-1,TRBJ2-1,.
CSATEDIPSPLHF,TRBV20-1,TRBJ1-6,.
CASSSTGYEQFF,TRBV18,TRBJ2-1,TRBD1
CASSESGSGGPGELFF,TRBV10-1,TRBJ2-2,TRBD1
CASSTQQGNYGYTF,TRBV19,TRBJ1-2,.
CASSSGQWGEMDYGYTF,TRBV11-2,TRBJ1-2,.
CSVRDRGYQPQHF,TRBV29-1,TRBJ1-5,TRBD1
CASSSAKGDEQFF,TRBV2,TRBJ2-1,.
CASSQDRIRQGPNEKLFF,TRBV4-1,TRBJ1-4,TRBD1
CASSVGTGADEQYF,TRBV9,TRBJ2-7,TRBD1
CASSYSPVDTEAFF,TRBV6-5,TRBJ1-1,.
CASSERRISGNTIYF,TRBV6-1,TRBJ1-3,.
CASSLTSYGYTF,TRBV28,TRBJ1-2,.
CASRARGATNEKLFF,TRBV2,TRBJ1-4,.
CASAGDNNYGYTF,TRBV2,TRBJ1-2,.
CASSYGAGKETQYF,TRBV5-6,TRBJ2-5,.
CAITTGVKAPLHF,TRBV10-3,TRBJ1-6,TRBD1
CASTGQTMRGTQYF,TRBV7-8,TRBJ2-3,.
CASSVHGDEQYF,TRBV9,TRBJ2-7,.
CAISESIGGNTEAFF,TRBV10-3,TRBJ1-1,.
CASSRVGANTGELFF,TRBV5-1,TRBJ2-2,.
CASSWGGRDGYTF,TRBV12-3/TRBV12-4,TRBJ1-2,.
CASSLRGEASYEQYF,TRBV5-4,TRBJ2-7,.
CASTAGVSYEQYF,TRBV6-5,TRBJ2-7,TRBD2
CAASPGLTSGEQYF,TRBV10-3,TRBJ2-7,.
CAGTVLGNTEAFF,TRBV6-5,TRBJ1-1,TRBD1
CASSPGTGVPGANVLTF,TRBV27,TRBJ2-6,TRBD1
CASSGTGARSLGGYTF,TRBV5-4,TRBJ1-2,TRBD1
CASSGGQGYMGTEAFF,TRBV9,TRBJ1-1,TRBD1
CASSPGQGGSTEAFF,TRBV18,TRBJ1-1,TRBD1
CASSYTGGSSYTF,TRBV6-5,TRBJ1-2,.
CASSLQSTKQFF,TRBV28,TRBJ2-1,.
CASSLGQGGNTIYF,TRBV19,TRBJ1-3,TRBD1